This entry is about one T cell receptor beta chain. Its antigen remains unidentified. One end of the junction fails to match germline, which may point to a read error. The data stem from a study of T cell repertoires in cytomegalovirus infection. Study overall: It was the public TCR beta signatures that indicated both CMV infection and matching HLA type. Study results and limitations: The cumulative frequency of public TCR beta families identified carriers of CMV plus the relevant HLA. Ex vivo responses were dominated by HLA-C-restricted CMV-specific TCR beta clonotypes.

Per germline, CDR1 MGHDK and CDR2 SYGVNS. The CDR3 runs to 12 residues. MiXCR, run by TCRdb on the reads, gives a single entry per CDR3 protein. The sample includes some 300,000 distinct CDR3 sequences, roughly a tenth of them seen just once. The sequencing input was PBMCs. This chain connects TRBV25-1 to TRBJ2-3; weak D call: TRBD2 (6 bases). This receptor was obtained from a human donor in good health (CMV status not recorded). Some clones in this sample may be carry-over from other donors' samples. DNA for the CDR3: TGTACCAGCAGTGGGACTACAGATACGCAGTATTTT. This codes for CTSSGTTDTQYF.